These 28 T cell receptor beta chains share one sample of origin, sequenced in a study of T cell responses to AZD1222 COVID-19 vaccine. Generated by immunoSEQ multiplex PCR, the TCRdb table keeps only in-frame clones and is missing some. The sample carries some 150,000 clones, approximately 90% recorded once. The material was peripheral blood, obtained on day 0 of AZD1222 vaccination. All receptors come from an adult in good health.

V is TRBV6-5 and J is TRBJ2-7; D unclear. This CDR3 spans 11 amino acids. Germline V CDR1 and CDR2: MNHEY, SVGAGI. V lost 6 bases and J 4 bases, leaving 7 bases between the germline ends. This CDR3 is CASSPFYEQYF. In DNA form, the CDR3 reads TGTGCCAGCAGCCCGTTTTACGAGCAGTACTTC.

This sequence joins TRBV9 and TRBJ2-1; TRBD2 matches 14 bases. This CDR3 comprises 15 residues. Germline values: CDR1 SGDLS, CDR2 YYNGEE. Germline trimming cut 4 bases from V and 8 bases from J; bases unmatched to any gene: 5. Written as DNA, the CDR3 is TGTGCCAGCAGCCAGATGACTAGCGGGAGGGATGAGCAGTTCTTC. Translating gives CASSQMTSGRDEQFF.

The genes are TRBV6-5 and TRBJ2-7, with D possibly matching TRBD2 (5 bases). Germline CDR1 MNHEY, CDR2 SVGAGI. V was cut by 0 bases and J by 6 bases, with 12 bases left in between. The CDR3 is made up of 14 amino acids. As DNA, the CDR3 is TGTGCCAGCAGTTACTCGTATCGGGGTAGCGAGCAGTACTTC. Its protein product is CASSYSYRGSEQYF.

The rearrangement links TRBV6-2 or TRBV6-3 to TRBJ2-7, with D possibly TRBD2 on 5 matching bases. V lost 6 bases and J 6 bases, leaving 15 bases between the germline ends. CDR3 length: 13 amino acids. The germline gives CDR1 MNHEY, CDR2 SVGEGT. The CDR3 loop is CASSRTLSGEQYF. The CDR3 DNA reads as TGTGCCAGCAGCCGGACTTTAAGCGGCGAGCAGTACTTC.

V and J are TRBV6-6 and TRBJ1-4, with 8 nucleotides matching TRBD1. This CDR3 region has 12 residues. Germline V gives CDR1 MNHNY, CDR2 SVGAGI (reference sequence). J gave up 6 bases and V 8 bases, and 2 bases lay outside the gene matches. CDR3 region: CASETGDEKLFF. The CDR3 coding sequence is TGTGCCAGCGAGACAGGGGATGAAAAACTGTTTTTT.

V and J are TRBV4-1 and TRBJ2-7; D might be TRBD2 (6 bases). The CDR3 has 14 residues. Germline V lookup: CDR1 MGHRA, CDR2 YSYEKL. V lost 1 base to trimming and J lost 3 bases, with 10 bases between them. The DNA for the CDR3 is TGCGCCAGCAGCCAAGGACCCGGGGGCTACGAGCAGTACTTC. It translates to CASSQGPGGYEQYF.

J is TRBJ1-6 and V is TRBV30; tentatively, D is TRBD1 (6 bases). Trimming removed 0 bases at V and 9 bases at J, with 12 bases between. Germline V gene data show CDR1 as GTSNPN and CDR2 as SVGIG (reference sequence). The CDR3 is 14 amino acids. CDR3 bases: TGTGCCTGGAGTGTAAACAGGGCCGGTTCACCCCTCCACTTT. It translates to CAWSVNRAGSPLHF.

The chain is built from TRBV4-3 and TRBJ2-3; D is undetermined. V was clipped by 0 bases and J by 6 bases, with 16 bases between them. In germline, CDR1 is LGHNA, CDR2 YSLEER. The CDR3 runs to 16 residues. CDR3 coding DNA: TGCGCCAGCAGCCAAGATCTCGGGTCTTTGGGCGATACGCAGTATTTT. It specifies CASSQDLGSLGDTQYF.

The rearrangement links TRBV30 to TRBJ1-1, with D unclear. The V end lost 0 bases, the J end lost 6 bases, and 8 bases lay between the germline ends. This CDR3 is built from 12 residues. The germline CDR1 and CDR2 sequences are GTSNPN and SVGIG (reference sequence). CDR3: CAWSVPVPEAFF. The CDR3 coding sequence is TGTGCCTGGAGTGTACCCGTACCTGAAGCTTTCTTT.

The gene calls are TRBV11-3 and TRBJ2-3, with a possible D match to TRBD2 (6 bases). This CDR3 is 15 amino acids long. Trimming shortened V by 2 bases and J by 0 bases, and 9 bases separated the two germline ends. Germline CDR1 SGHNT, CDR2 YENEEA. CDR3 sequence: CASSLRGVSTDTQYF. The CDR3 DNA reads as TGTGCCAGCAGCTTACGCGGGGTTAGCACAGATACGCAGTATTTT.

The rearrangement uses TRBV2 and TRBJ2-3, with D unclear. CDR3 length equals 13 residues. V lost 9 bases and J 6 bases, leaving 16 bases between the germline ends. Looked up from germline, CDR1 is SNHLY and CDR2 is FYNNEI. The CDR3 bases are TGTGCCAGTGTTATTTGGAAAGGGGATACGCAGTATTTT. Translation gives CASVIWKGDTQYF.

The chain employs TRBV19 and TRBJ2-2; TRBD1 matches 10 bases. With 6 bases clipped from V and 3 bases from J, the junction kept 16 bases outside the gene matches. This CDR3 is built from 19 residues. Germline CDR1 LNHDA, CDR2 SQIVND (reference sequence). CDR3 DNA sequence: TGTGCCAGTAGGAAACCGGGACAGGGGTTCTTTGAGGACACCGGGGAGCTGTTTTTT. It codes for CASRKPGQGFFEDTGELFF.

This chain uses TRBV5-1 with TRBJ1-2; 8 positions agree with TRBD1. CDR1 and CDR2 from the germline V gene are SGHRS and YFSETQ. CDR3 size: 14 residues. V shed 3 bases and J 7 bases; nucleotides not matched to a gene: 8. DNA of the CDR3: TGCGCCAGCAGCTCTACGACAGGGGCGGGTGGCTACACCTTC. Residues: CASSSTTGAGGYTF.

The chain employs TRBV28 and TRBJ1-2; D gene ambiguous. CDR3 size: 13 residues. V lost 3 bases and J 4 bases, leaving 9 bases between the germline ends. The germline gives CDR1 MDHEN, CDR2 SYDVKM. DNA of the CDR3: TGTGCCAGCAGTTTGCTCGATACCTATGGCTACACCTTC. Residues: CASSLLDTYGYTF.

This chain links TRBV3-1 (or the pseudogene TRBV3-2) with TRBJ2-1; D is ambiguous. Germline CDR1 LGHDT, CDR2 YNNKEL (reference sequence). The CDR3 length is 17 residues. Trimming took off 5 bases at V and 6 bases at J, with 23 bases between the two ends. CDR3 amino acids: CASSGRRTSPGFNEQFF. The CDR3, as DNA: TGTGCCAGCAGCGGTCGAAGGACGAGCCCAGGATTCAATGAGCAGTTCTTC.

V and J are TRBV28 and TRBJ1-3; D gene unclear. With 6 bases removed from V and 0 bases from J, the gap between germline ends came to 9 bases. Germline-derived CDR1 and CDR2 are MDHEN and SYDVKM. The CDR3 contains 14 residues. The CDR3: CASSDPGSGNTIYF. The CDR3 DNA follows: TGTGCCAGCAGCGACCCCGGCTCTGGAAACACCATATATTTT.

The chain carries TRBV28 and TRBJ2-2; TRBD2 aligns across 7 bases. Germline CDR1 is MDHEN and CDR2 is SYDVKM. With V trimmed by 5 bases and J by 7 bases, 13 bases remained unmatched. This CDR3 is 16 amino acids long. CDR3 sequence: CASSPLRRGRIGELFF. CDR3 bases: TGTGCCAGCAGTCCCCTCCGGCGGGGGAGGATCGGGGAGCTGTTTTTT.

The CDR3: CASSPKGGAGGPEYF. The CDR3 DNA sequence: TGTGCCAGCAGCCCAAAAGGAGGGGCGGGTGGCCCAGAGTATTTT. The V call is TRBV7-3, the J call TRBJ2-3, with D maybe TRBD2 (6 bases). Germline CDR1 is SGHTA and CDR2 is FQGTGA. V gave up 5 bases and J gave up 13 bases, with 25 bases separating them. The CDR3 runs 15 residues. The complete variable domain, with remaining parts taken from reference TRBV7-3 and TRBJ2-3, reads GAGVSQTPSNKVTEKGKYVELRCDPISGHTALYWYRQSLGQGPEFLIYFQGTGAADDSGLPNDRFFAVRPEGSVSTLKIQRTERGDSAVYLCASSPKGGAGGPEYFGPGTRLTVL.

The V call is TRBV7-9, the J call TRBJ2-7; D is ambiguous. The CDR3 has 14 amino acids. Trimming left V 4 bases short and J 2 bases short, with 12 bases between. CDR1 SEHNR and CDR2 FQNEAQ come from the germline V gene (reference sequence). CDR3 region: CASSSLPPAYEQYF. CDR3 sequence (DNA): TGTGCCAGCAGCTCTCTTCCCCCCGCCTACGAGCAGTACTTC. Variable domain in full (rest from reference TRBV7-9 and TRBJ2-7): DTGVSQNPRHKITKRGQNVTFRCDPISEHNRLYWYRQTLGQGPEFLTYFQNEAQLEKSRLLSDRFSAERPKGSFSTLEIQRTEQGDSAMYLCASSSLPPAYEQYFGPGTRLTVT.

CDR3 coding DNA: TGTGCCCCCAAAAGGGTGCCGGGGGTAGCAGCTTTCTTT. Amino acid sequence: CAPKRVPGVAAFF. The V gene is TRBV5-7, the J gene TRBJ1-1, with a tentative D call TRBD1 (5 bases). TRBV5-7 falls under the ORF class, with uncertain function. V lost 10 bases, J lost 10 bases, and 23 bases lay in between. The CDR3 contains 13 residues.

The genes are TRBV7-2 and TRBJ1-1; no reliable D call. The V gene's germline CDR1 is SGHTA and CDR2 FQGNSA. Trimming pared 6 bases from V and 1 base from J, leaving 12 bases between. The CDR3 consists of 14 residues. This CDR3 is CASSYASGNTEAFF. The CDR3 nucleotides are TGTGCCAGCAGTTACGCCAGCGGGAACACTGAAGCTTTCTTT.

The V call is TRBV9, the J call TRBJ2-5, with D maybe TRBD2 (5 bases). The CDR3 has 15 amino acids. Germline V gives CDR1 SGDLS, CDR2 YYNGEE. V gave up 2 bases and J gave up 0 bases, with 11 bases separating them. The CDR3 nucleotides read TGTGCCAGCAGCGTCGGGGAGCGGAACCAAGAGACCCAGTACTTC. This codes for CASSVGERNQETQYF.

The chain uses TRBV19 and TRBJ2-2; D is uncertain. Trimming left V 5 bases short and J 0 bases short, with 10 bases between. The CDR3 is 15 residues long. Germline V gives CDR1 LNHDA, CDR2 SQIVND (reference sequence). The CDR3 DNA reads TGTGCCAGTAGTTCGTGGCCTGCGAACACCGGGGAGCTGTTTTTT. Encoded protein: CASSSWPANTGELFF.

V is TRBV9 and J is TRBJ2-1; TRBD2 matches 7 bases. The V and J ends lost 2 bases and 8 bases, in that order; junction bases with no gene match: 19. The germline CDR1 and CDR2 sequences are SGDLS and YYNGEE. CDR3 size: 18 residues. The CDR3 sequence: CASSVQPSLAGVGDEQFF. The CDR3 DNA sequence: TGTGCCAGCAGCGTCCAACCCTCGCTGGCGGGAGTCGGCGATGAGCAGTTCTTC.

The CDR3 coding sequence is TGCGCCAGCAGCCAAGAGGTAGCGGGAGGTTACAATGAGCAGTTCTTC. Translating gives CASSQEVAGGYNEQFF. The chain recombines TRBV4-1 with TRBJ2-1; TRBD2 agrees at 10 bases. This CDR3 spans 16 amino acids. The germline V gene has CDR1 MGHRA and CDR2 YSYEKL. Unmatched junction bases numbered 3, after V lost 0 bases and J lost 4 bases.

The V gene is TRBV5-1, the J gene TRBJ2-3, with a tentative D call TRBD1 (5 bases). The CDR3 sequence is 15 residues long. Germline V gene lookup returns CDR1 SGHRS and CDR2 YFSETQ. The V end lost 0 bases, the J end lost 0 bases, and 8 bases lay between the germline ends. CDR3 region: CASSLGQFSTDTQYF. CDR3 sequence (DNA): TGCGCCAGCAGCTTGGGACAGTTTAGCACAGATACGCAGTATTTT. The whole variable domain, remainder taken from reference TRBV5-1 and TRBJ2-3, is KAGVTQTPRYLIKTRGQQVTLSCSPISGHRSVSWYQQTPGQGLQFLFEYFSETQRNKGNFPGRFSGRQFSNSRSEMNVSTLELGDSALYLCASSLGQFSTDTQYFGPGTRLTVL.

The chain is built from TRBV19 and TRBJ2-7; possibly TRBD1 or TRBD2 for D (5 bases each). V was pared by 2 bases and J by 11 bases, with 16 bases between. The germline V gene encodes CDR1 LNHDA and CDR2 SQIVND (reference sequence). The CDR3 loop spans 13 amino acids. CDR3 DNA: TGTGCCAGTAGTATAACCGGGACCCCAACGGAGTACTTC. Translated: CASSITGTPTEYF.

This clone was recorded a few times. This chain joins TRBV5-1 and TRBJ2-7; a possible D gene is TRBD1 (5 bases). The CDR3 has 14 residues. The ends were cut back, 0 bases at V and 2 bases at J, with 9 bases in the middle. Germline CDR1 is SGHRS and CDR2 is YFSETQ. The CDR3 loop is CASSLGQGPYEQYF. CDR3 DNA: TGCGCCAGCAGCTTGGGGCAGGGTCCCTACGAGCAGTACTTC.